This TCR beta chain was recovered during a study of radiotherapy plus CTLA-4 blockade in lung cancer. Findings of the study overall: Early shifts in blood T cell clones, with interferon-beta, reportedly predicted response best. Some TCR clones had been derived from tumors. These clones expanded in peripheral blood after radiotherapy plus ipilimumab.

Treatment of patients with chemo-refractory metastatic non-small-cell lung cancer consisted of focal radiation plus CTLA-4 blockade with ipilimumab. Concerning this clone itself: Antigen specificity is unknown.

TCRdb keeps only in-frame clones here, not all; method: immunoSEQ multiplex PCR. The data show approximately 78,000 clones, around 82% seen once. Between the trimmed V and J ends, which lost 4 bases and 0 bases, there was a span of 15 bases. The CDR3 length is 16 residues. Germline values: CDR1 LNHDA, CDR2 SQIVND (reference sequence). The rearrangement joins TRBV19 to TRBJ1-2; possible D gene TRBD1, 6 bases. This TCR came from a human donor with non-small cell lung cancer who had a complete response to radiotherapy plus ipilimumab. The input for sequencing was peripheral blood, taken from a patient treated with radiotherapy plus ipilimumab. The CDR3, as DNA: TGTGCCAGTAGTACGGGACACCCAAATTCTAACTATGGCTACACCTTC. This gives the protein CASSTGHPNSNYGYTF.